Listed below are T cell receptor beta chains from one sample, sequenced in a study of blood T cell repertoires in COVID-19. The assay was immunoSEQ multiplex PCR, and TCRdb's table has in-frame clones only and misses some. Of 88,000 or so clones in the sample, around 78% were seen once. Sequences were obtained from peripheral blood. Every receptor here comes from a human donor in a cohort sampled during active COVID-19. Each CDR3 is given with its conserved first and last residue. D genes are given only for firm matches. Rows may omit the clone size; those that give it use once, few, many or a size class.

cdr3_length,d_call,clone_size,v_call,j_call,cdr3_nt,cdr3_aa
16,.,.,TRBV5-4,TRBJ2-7,TGTGCCAGCAGCTTGACCGTCGGACTCGAGTCCTACGAGCAGTACTTC,CASSLTVGLESYEQYF
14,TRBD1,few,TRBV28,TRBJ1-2,TGTGCCAGCAGTTTATTACAGGGGGTTAGGGACTACACCTTC,CASSLLQGVRDYTF
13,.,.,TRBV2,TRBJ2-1,TGTGCCAGCGTCGAGTTATCCTACAATGAGCAGTTCTTC,CASVELSYNEQFF
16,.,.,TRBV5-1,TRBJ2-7,TGCGCCAGCAGCTTGGGGAGCGGGTTTAGCTCCTACGAGCAGTACTTC,CASSLGSGFSSYEQYF
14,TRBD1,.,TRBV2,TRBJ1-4,TGTGCCAGCAGCAGGGGGAATGGTAATGAAAAACTGTTTTTT,CASSRGNGNEKLFF
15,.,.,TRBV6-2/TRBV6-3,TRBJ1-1,TGTGCCAGCAGTTACGATCCCTTCAGGGAAACTGAAGCTTTCTTT,CASSYDPFRETEAFF
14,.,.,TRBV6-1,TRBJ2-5,TGTGCCAGCAGTGAAGCAGACGGGGAGGAGACCCAGTACTTC,CASSEADGEETQYF
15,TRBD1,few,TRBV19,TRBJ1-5,TGTGCCAGTAGTATCCCGGGGACAGGGGATCAGCCCCAGCATTTT,CASSIPGTGDQPQHF
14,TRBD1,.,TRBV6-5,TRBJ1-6,TGTGCCAGCAGGTCCAGGGGGGAGAGTTCACCCCTCCACTTT,CASRSRGESSPLHF
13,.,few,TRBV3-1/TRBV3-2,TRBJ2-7,TGTGCCAGCAGCCACAGGGATGGGAACGAGCAGTACTTC,CASSHRDGNEQYF
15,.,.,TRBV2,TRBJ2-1,TGTGCCAGCACCGGGGACTCCTCGGGTGTCAATGAGCAGTTCTTC,CASTGDSSGVNEQFF
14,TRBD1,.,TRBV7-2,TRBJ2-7,TGTGCCAGCAGCTTAGGTGGGGACAGGTACGAGCAGTACTTC,CASSLGGDRYEQYF
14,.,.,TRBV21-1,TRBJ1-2,TGTGCCAGCAGCAAAGAACTTAACCACTATGGCTACACCTTC,CASSKELNHYGYTF
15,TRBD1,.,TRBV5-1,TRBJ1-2,TGCGCCAGCAGCCAAACGGGACAGGGGGCTCTCGGCTACACCTTC,CASSQTGQGALGYTF
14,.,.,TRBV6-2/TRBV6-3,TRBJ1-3,TGTGCCAGCAGCCAACAGGGTACTGGAAACACCATATATTTT,CASSQQGTGNTIYF
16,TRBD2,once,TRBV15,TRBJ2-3,TGTGCCACCAGCAGGGGACTAGCGGGGAGCACAGATACGCAGTATTTT,CATSRGLAGSTDTQYF
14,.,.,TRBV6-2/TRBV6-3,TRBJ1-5,TGTGCCAGCAGTTATGTTAATAGCAATCAGCCCCAGCATTTT,CASSYVNSNQPQHF
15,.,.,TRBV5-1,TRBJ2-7,TGCGCCAGCAGCTTGTTCACGGGGTTGTTGTACGAGCAGTACTTC,CASSLFTGLLYEQYF
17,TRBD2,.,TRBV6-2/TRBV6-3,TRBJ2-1,TGTGCCAGCAGTTACCCGACTAGCGGACAAACCTACAATGAGCAGTTCTTC,CASSYPTSGQTYNEQFF
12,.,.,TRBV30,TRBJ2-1,TGTGCCTGGAGTGGTCTTTACAATGAGCAGTTCTTC,CAWSGLYNEQFF
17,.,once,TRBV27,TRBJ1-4,TGTGCCAGCAGTTTATGGGGCAGGCCGCTCAATAATGAAAAACTGTTTTTT,CASSLWGRPLNNEKLFF
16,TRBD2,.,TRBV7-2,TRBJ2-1,TGTGCCAGCAGCCTTAGCGGGGTTAGCTCCTACAATGAGCAGTTCTTC,CASSLSGVSSYNEQFF
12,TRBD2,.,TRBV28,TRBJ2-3,TGTGCCAGCAGTTTGGGGGGGGATACGCAGTATTTT,CASSLGGDTQYF
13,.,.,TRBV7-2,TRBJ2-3,TGTGCCAGCAGCTTTAACGCCCAGGATACGCAGTATTTT,CASSFNAQDTQYF
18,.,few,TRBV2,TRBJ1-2,TGTGCCAGCAGTGAATTGGAGCGGTGGGCCGAACAAAACTATGGCTACACCTTC,CASSELERWAEQNYGYTF
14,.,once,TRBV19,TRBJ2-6,TGTGCCAGTAGTATATGGGGGCGTCCCGGCGTCCTGACTTTC,CASSIWGRPGVLTF
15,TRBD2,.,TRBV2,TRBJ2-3,TGTGCCAGCAGTGAAGCGGGAGCGGGGACAGATACGCAGTATTTT,CASSEAGAGTDTQYF
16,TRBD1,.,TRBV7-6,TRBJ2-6,TGTGCCAGCAGCGTGACAGGGGGCTCGGGGGCCAACGTCCTGACTTTC,CASSVTGGSGANVLTF
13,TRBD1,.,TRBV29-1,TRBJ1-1,TGCAGCGTGGTGACAGGGAGGAGCACTGAAGCTTTCTTT,CSVVTGRSTEAFF
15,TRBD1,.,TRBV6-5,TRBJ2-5,TGTGCCAGCAGGTTAAACAGGGGCAACCAAGAGACCCAGTACTTC,CASRLNRGNQETQYF
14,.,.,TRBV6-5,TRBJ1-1,TGTGCCAGCCTTTTGGAGGGGCGGGGAACTGAAGCTTTCTTT,CASLLEGRGTEAFF
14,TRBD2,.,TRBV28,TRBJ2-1,TGTGCCAGCAGTTTACTCTCGCGGGAGCGTGAGCAGTTCTTC,CASSLLSREREQFF
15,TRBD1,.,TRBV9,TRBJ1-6,TGTGCCAGCAGCGCCAATAGACAGGGGGGATCACCCCTCCACTTT,CASSANRQGGSPLHF
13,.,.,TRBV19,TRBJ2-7,TGTGCCAGTAGTCCCACGCTATCCTACGAGCAGTACTTC,CASSPTLSYEQYF
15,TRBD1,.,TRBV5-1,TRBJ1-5,TGCGCCAGCAGCTTGGAGGTAGGGGGCAGTCAGCCCCAGCATTTT,CASSLEVGGSQPQHF